Listed here are 20 T cell receptor beta chains from one sample, sequenced in a study of blood T cell repertoires in COVID-19. Some clones are missing from TCRdb's copy, which holds only in-frame ones; the method was immunoSEQ multiplex PCR. This table holds around 320,000 clones, about 90% found once. The sequenced sample consisted of PBMCs or T cells enriched from blood (not recorded which). Every receptor here comes from a woman under 30 with acute COVID-19.

This chain joins TRBV9 and TRBJ1-2; D not resolved. The V gene lost 0 bases and the J gene lost 5 bases, with 8 bases spanning the gap. This CDR3 comprises 13 residues. Germline assignment: CDR1 SGDLS and CDR2 YYNGEE. CDR3 residues: CASSVVGGYGYTF. The CDR3 region has the DNA TGTGCCAGCAGCGTAGTGGGCGGGTATGGCTACACCTTC.

The rearrangement links TRBV5-1 to TRBJ2-7; perhaps TRBD1 as D (6 bases). Trimming left V 4 bases short and J 1 base short, with 12 bases between. Per the germline V gene, CDR1 is SGHRS and CDR2 is YFSETQ. CDR3 size: 14 residues. The CDR3 region is CASSLWTASYEQYF. The CDR3, as DNA: TGCGCCAGCAGCCTTTGGACAGCTTCCTACGAGCAGTACTTC. Full variable domain (missing parts from reference TRBV5-1 and TRBJ2-7): KAGVTQTPRYLIKTRGQQVTLSCSPISGHRSVSWYQQTPGQGLQFLFEYFSETQRNKGNFPGRFSGRQFSNSRSEMNVSTLELGDSALYLCASSLWTASYEQYFGPGTRLTVT.

The chain uses TRBV5-1 and TRBJ2-1; D uncertain. The CDR3 consists of 16 residues. V lost 5 bases and J lost 2, with 17 bases in between. CDR1 and CDR2 (germline): SGHRS, YFSETQ. The DNA of the CDR3 is TGCGCCAGCAGGCCGCCCTCGGCAGGCGCCTACAATGAGCAGTTCTTC. Its translation is CASRPPSAGAYNEQFF.

V and J are TRBV19 and TRBJ1-4; D is ambiguous. V dropped 5 bases and J dropped 8 bases, with 12 bases sitting between them. The length of the CDR3 is 13 residues. The V gene's germline CDR1 is LNHDA and CDR2 SQIVND (reference sequence). The CDR3 region is CASSLGTEEKLFF. The CDR3 DNA reads as TGTGCCAGTAGTCTTGGAACAGAGGAAAAACTGTTTTTT.

The chain uses TRBV28 and TRBJ2-7; tentative D call: TRBD1 (6 bases). This CDR3 has 12 amino acids. The V gene lost 5 bases and the J gene lost 6 bases, with 11 bases spanning the gap. Germline V lookup: CDR1 MDHEN, CDR2 SYDVKM. As DNA, the CDR3 is TGTGCCAGCAGTCCACAGGGTATCGAGCAGTACTTC. It is translated as CASSPQGIEQYF.

The genes are TRBV11-3 and TRBJ1-5; D is perhaps TRBD1 (6 bases). Germline CDR1 is SGHNT and CDR2 is YENEEA. The CDR3 contains 15 residues. The V end lost 5 bases, the J end lost 3 bases, and 14 bases lay between the germline ends. Written as DNA, the CDR3 is TGTGCCAGCAGCCTCCCACAGGGCTACAATCAGCCCCAGCATTTT. Encoded protein: CASSLPQGYNQPQHF. Full variable domain (rest looked up from reference TRBV11-3 and TRBJ1-5): EAGVVQSPRYKIIEKKQPVAFWCNPISGHNTLYWYLQNLGQGPELLIRYENEEAVDDSQLPKDRFSAERLKGVDSTLKIQPAELGDSAVYLCASSLPQGYNQPQHFGDGTRLSIL.

This clone turned up a few times. V gene TRBV7-9 combines with J gene TRBJ2-7, with no clear D. Germline V gene lookup returns CDR1 SEHNR and CDR2 FQNEAQ (reference sequence). The CDR3 totals 11 residues. Trimming removed 3 bases from V and 6 bases from J, with 6 bases in between. CDR3 bases: TGTGCCAGCAGCTTCCAGTCCGAGCAGTACTTC. Translated, it gives CASSFQSEQYF. Complete variable domain (other parts from reference TRBV7-9 and TRBJ2-7): DTGVSQNPRHKITKRGQNVTFRCDPISEHNRLYWYRQTLGQGPEFLTYFQNEAQLEKSRLLSDRFSAERPKGSFSTLEIQRTEQGDSAMYLCASSFQSEQYFGPGTRLTVT.

The chain uses TRBV9 and TRBJ1-2, with no clear D. Germline CDR1 and CDR2: SGDLS and YYNGEE. V lost 3 bases and J 10 bases, leaving 10 bases between the germline ends. The CDR3 is 11 residues long. CDR3 in amino acids: CASSAGFDYTF. Here the CDR3 DNA reads TGTGCCAGCAGCGCCGGTTTTGACTACACCTTC.

The CDR3 reads CAISPLAGSSYNEQFF. The DNA for the CDR3 is TGTGCCATCAGTCCACTAGCGGGGAGCTCCTACAATGAGCAGTTCTTC. The rearrangement links TRBV10-3 to TRBJ2-1; 10 bases are a match to TRBD2. The germline V gene has CDR1 ENHRY and CDR2 SYGVKD. V gave up 5 bases and J gave up 0 bases; unmatched junction bases: 4. CDR3 length: 16 residues.

V gene TRBV19 combines with J gene TRBJ2-7; 10 bases are a match to TRBD2. The CDR3 length is 17 residues. Unmatched junction bases numbered 9, after V lost 4 bases and J lost 0 bases. Germline V gives CDR1 LNHDA, CDR2 SQIVND (reference sequence). CDR3 nucleotides: TGTGCCAGTAGTAGGGGACTAGCGCAACCCCGCTCCTACGAGCAGTACTTC. It translates to CASSRGLAQPRSYEQYF.

The V and J genes are TRBV2 and TRBJ2-7, with TRBD1 as a possible D gene (5 bases). The germline CDR1 and CDR2 sequences are SNHLY and FYNNEI. The V gene lost 0 bases and the J gene lost 0 bases, with 12 bases spanning the gap. This CDR3 region has 16 residues. The CDR3 loop is CASSEALTGISYEQYF. The DNA for the CDR3 is TGTGCCAGCAGTGAAGCCCTAACAGGTATCTCCTACGAGCAGTACTTC.

The chain employs TRBV5-1 and TRBJ2-1; TRBD2 agrees at 8 bases. CDR3 length equals 14 residues. The ends lost 2 bases at V and 6 bases at J; junction bases unmatched: 4. Germline CDR1 and CDR2: SGHRS and YFSETQ. The CDR3 DNA is TGCGCCAGCAGCTTAGCGGGAGTGGCCAATGAGCAGTTCTTC. Encoded protein: CASSLAGVANEQFF.

The chain recombines TRBV4-1 with TRBJ1-4; 9 bases agree with TRBD1. Germline-derived CDR1 and CDR2 are MGHRA and YSYEKL. The CDR3 length is 17 residues. V gave up 0 bases and J gave up 8 bases; unmatched junction bases: 10. The DNA for the CDR3 is TGCGCCAGCAGCCAAGATCGGAATTACAGGGGGCACGAAAAACTGTTTTTT. This encodes CASSQDRNYRGHEKLFF.

A single count supports this clone. This chain uses TRBV5-1 with TRBJ1-1, with 12 bases aligning to TRBD1. Germline CDR1 and CDR2: SGHRS and YFSETQ. V was pared by 5 bases and J by 3 bases, with 11 bases of the junction left unmatched. The CDR3 consists of 17 residues. In DNA, the CDR3 is TGCGCCAGCAGTCATCGTCCCGGGACAGGGGGCGACACTGAAGCTTTCTTT. It translates to CASSHRPGTGGDTEAFF.

V and J are TRBV6-5 and TRBJ2-7; D may be TRBD2 (5 bases). The CDR3 is 13 residues long. V gave up 0 bases and J gave up 3 bases, with 6 bases separating them. From germline, CDR1 is MNHEY and CDR2 SVGAGI. The CDR3 is CASSYSRDYEQYF. CDR3 in DNA: TGTGCCAGCAGTTACTCCCGGGACTACGAGCAGTACTTC.

This clone was recorded once. The chain links TRBV5-1 to TRBJ2-2; tentative D call: TRBD1 (6 bases). CDR3 length: 16 amino acids. The V gene's germline CDR1 is SGHRS and CDR2 YFSETQ. Trimming removed 4 bases at V and 2 bases at J, with 15 bases between. The CDR3 is CASSRRGRDNTGELFF. In nucleotides, the CDR3 is TGCGCCAGCAGCCGCAGGGGACGGGATAACACCGGGGAGCTGTTTTTT.

The count of this clone is one. This chain joins TRBV5-8 and TRBJ1-2; a weak D match, TRBD1 (6 bases). Between the trimmed V and J ends, which lost 2 bases and 4 bases, there was a span of 12 bases. There are 14 residues in the CDR3. The germline gives CDR1 SGHTS, CDR2 YDEGEE. The CDR3 loop reads CASSLGTGPYGYTF. The CDR3 region has the DNA TGTGCCAGCAGCTTAGGCACAGGGCCCTATGGCTACACCTTC.

CDR3 coding DNA: TGTGCCAGCAATCCTTCAAGCGGGAGCTCCTACAATGAGCAGTTCTTC. It translates to CASNPSSGSSYNEQFF. This chain uses TRBV11-3 with TRBJ2-1; 8 nucleotides agree with TRBD2. The germline V gene has CDR1 SGHNT and CDR2 YENEEA. The CDR3 sequence is 16 residues long. V shed 7 bases, J shed 0 bases, and the junction held 8 bases outside the gene matches.

The chain employs TRBV28 and TRBJ2-4; 8 nucleotides match TRBD1. The germline V gene encodes CDR1 MDHEN and CDR2 SYDVKM. V shed 9 bases, J shed 2 bases, and the junction held 3 bases outside the gene matches. The CDR3 has 13 residues. CDR3 sequence: CASRQGSKNIQYF. Written as DNA, the CDR3 is TGTGCCAGTCGACAGGGGTCCAAAAACATTCAGTACTTC.

J is TRBJ2-7 and V is TRBV5-5, with D possibly TRBD2 on 5 matching bases. Germline-derived CDR1 and CDR2 are SGHKS and YYEKEE (reference sequence). The V gene lost 0 bases and the J gene lost 5 bases, with 18 bases spanning the gap. This CDR3 has 16 residues. This chain's CDR3 is CASSLGPRGYLHEQYF. The CDR3 bases are TGTGCCAGCAGCTTGGGACCCCGAGGGTATCTCCACGAGCAGTACTTC.